This T cell receptor (beta chain) was captured in a study of blood T cell repertoires in COVID-19. Whole-study context: From the United States, Italy and Spain came samples of acute and convalescent COVID-19.

In the original analysis: Reference gene primer amplification yielded estimated nucleated cell counts. The protocol was immunoSEQ multiplex PCR, while the TCRdb copy is restricted to in-frame clones and leaves out a portion. V, J and clone size are taken as reported in that table, and D and trimming were inferred from the DNA itself. Of around 250,000 clones in the sample, roughly 90% were seen once. Trimming took off 4 bases at V and 0 bases at J, with 10 bases between the two ends. In germline, CDR1 is SGHNT, CDR2 YENEEA. CDR3 length equals 15 residues. The chain uses TRBV11-3 and TRBJ2-1; D gene unclear. The specimen sequenced was peripheral blood. This receptor was obtained from a woman aged 40 to 55 who had recovered from COVID-19. DNA for the CDR3: TGTGCCAGCAGCTACAGCCAGAGCTCCTACAATGAGCAGTTCTTC. It is translated as CASSYSQSSYNEQFF. Combining the CDR3 with reference TRBV11-3 and TRBJ2-1 gives the whole variable domain EAGVVQSPRYKIIEKKQPVAFWCNPISGHNTLYWYLQNLGQGPELLIRYENEEAVDDSQLPKDRFSAERLKGVDSTLKIQPAELGDSAVYLCASSYSQSSYNEQFFGPGTRLTVL.